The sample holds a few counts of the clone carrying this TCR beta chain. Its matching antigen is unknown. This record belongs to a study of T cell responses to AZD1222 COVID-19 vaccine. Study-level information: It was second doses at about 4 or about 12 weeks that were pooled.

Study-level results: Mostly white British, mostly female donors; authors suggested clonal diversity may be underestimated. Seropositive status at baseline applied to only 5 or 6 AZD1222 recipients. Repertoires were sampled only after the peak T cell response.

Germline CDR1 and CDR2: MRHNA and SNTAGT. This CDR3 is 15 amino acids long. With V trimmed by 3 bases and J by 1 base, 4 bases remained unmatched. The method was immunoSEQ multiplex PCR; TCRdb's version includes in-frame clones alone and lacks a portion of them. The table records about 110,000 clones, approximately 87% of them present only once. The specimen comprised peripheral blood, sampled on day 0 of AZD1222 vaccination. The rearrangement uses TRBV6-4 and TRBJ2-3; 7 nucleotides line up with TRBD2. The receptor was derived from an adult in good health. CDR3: CASSEEAGGTDTQYF. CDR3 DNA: TGTGCCAGCAGTGAAGAGGCGGGGGGCACAGATACGCAGTATTTT.